The rows below give T cell receptor beta chains drawn from one sample of a study of cytomegalovirus exposure and HLA in healthy donors. Method: immunoSEQ multiplex PCR; TCRdb's copy keeps in-frame clones and lacks some. The repertoire has under 150,000 clones, around three quarters of them found once; the top ten carry more than 2.5%. The sample comprised PBMCs. The receptors shown here come from a woman in her fifties or sixties in good health and CMV-seropositive. The conserved cysteine and the conserved F or W are not part of the CDR3 here. The D gene is left open where the match is weak.

>TRBJ1-2|TRBV6-4|NA
ASSEAWGDGYT
>TRBJ1-4|TRBV9|NA
ASSEAPNEKLF
>TRBJ1-3|TRBV18|NA
ASSQGVRSGNTIY
>TRBJ1-1|TRBV7-3|NA
ASSPTGGATEAF
>TRBJ2-3|TRBV14|TRBD2
ASSHSYGGGSDTQY
>TRBJ2-1|TRBV20-1|NA
SAQRGREQF
>TRBJ2-3|TRBV13|NA
ASSPRYGGAVDTQY
>TRBJ2-1|TRBV14|NA
ASSQSLRSGIQF
>TRBJ1-5|TRBV2|NA
ASSDSSKNQPQH
>TRBJ2-7|TRBV6-5|NA
ASSYSDTSRSYEQY
>TRBJ1-2|TRBV5-6|TRBD1
ASRPDRKYGYT
>TRBJ1-5|TRBV7-3|TRBD1
ASSETGLNQPQH
>TRBJ1-1|TRBV5-1|NA
ASSFRPGGVNTEAF
>TRBJ2-7|TRBV19|TRBD1
ASSRDSSNYEQY
>TRBJ1-5|TRBV29-1|NA
SAARGRNQPQH
>TRBJ1-5|TRBV7-8|TRBD1
ASSLGSRQGNQPQH
>TRBJ1-1|TRBV19|TRBD1
ASTEGAGTEAF
>TRBJ1-2|TRBV6-5|NA
ASSYSGGRGSGYT
>TRBJ2-5|TRBV6-5|NA
ASSYTRERETQY
>TRBJ1-1|TRBV12-5|NA
ASGFRAEAF
>TRBJ1-1|TRBV12-5|NA
ASALEGERLAF
>TRBJ1-3|TRBV9|TRBD1
ASSVGDRARREY
>TRBJ2-5|TRBV9|NA
ASSFSLAGGETQY
>TRBJ2-5|TRBV29-1|NA
SVKGTGQETQY
>TRBJ1-1|TRBV7-3|NA
ASSLQGNTEAF
>TRBJ2-2|TRBV4-1|NA
ASSQTDRDTGELF
>TRBJ1-2|TRBV5-1|TRBD1
ASSRDRASGYT
>TRBJ1-1|TRBV20-1|NA
SAGKQNEAF
>TRBJ2-7|TRBV2|TRBD1
ASTRQGGTYEQY
>TRBJ2-1|TRBV11-2|NA
ASSLLMGQFNEQF
>TRBJ1-6|TRBV7-8|TRBD1
ASSHGTGGQTLH
>TRBJ2-7|TRBV7-8|NA
ASSLDREGEQY
>TRBJ1-4|TRBV29-1|NA
SVNSNEKLF
>TRBJ1-3|TRBV18|TRBD1
ASSPQGQGASGNTIY
>TRBJ1-4|TRBV7-2|TRBD1
ASSFGGTGLNEKLF
>TRBJ2-7|TRBV27|NA
ASGGYYEQY
>TRBJ2-5|TRBV7-3|TRBD2
ASSLSGGAQY
>TRBJ1-1|TRBV18|TRBD1
ASSPPRQGLKNTEAF
>TRBJ2-5|TRBV29-1|TRBD1
SVRPGTAYQETQY
>TRBJ1-4|TRBV5-1|TRBD1
ASSSDRGWKNEKLF
>TRBJ2-5|TRBV4-1|TRBD1
ASSQVPGTGKETQY
>TRBJ2-3|TRBV5-1|TRBD2
ASSLATGGLSTDTQY
>TRBJ1-5|TRBV5-1|NA
ASSLEGINQPQH
>TRBJ1-1|TRBV25-1|NA
ASSETGMNTEAF
>TRBJ2-5|TRBV5-1|TRBD1
ASSTPGQGQETQY
>TRBJ2-5|TRBV5-1|NA
ASSLWAGASQETQY
>TRBJ2-7|TRBV6-6|NA
ASEQDGRSYEQY
>TRBJ1-5|TRBV5-4|NA
ASSLEPGMYQPQH
>TRBJ1-1|TRBV15|TRBD1
ATSRGGQGNTEAF
>TRBJ2-6|TRBV5-1|TRBD1
ASSLEAGGPNVLT
>TRBJ1-6|TRBV5-4|NA
ASSLVRDSPLH